This T cell receptor beta chain comes out of a study of T-cell reconstitution after alpha-beta-depleted transplantation in children. This clonotype was detected ten times or more. Its antigen remains unknown. The study, taken as a whole, reports: It was reported that alpha-beta T cells came from several hundred expanded graft clones (about two months after transplant). Surviving recipient T cells and thymic progenitors produced the high day-60 TCRbeta diversity seen in some patients. One year after transplant, T-cell counts and diversity came mostly from newly produced T cells.

V was cut by 2 bases and J by 0 bases, with 16 bases left in between. The CDR3 is 18 amino acids. Preparation of the TCRbeta library involved a method that used unique molecular identifiers. TCRdb ran MiXCR on the PCR reads and lists one entry per CDR3 protein. This sample has 60,000 to 70,000 distinct CDR3 sequences, with 4.9% found just once. Sequenced material: PBMCs, mostly from graft donor cells, taken 180 days after TCRalphabeta/CD19-depleted stem cell transplant. This TCR derives from a boy under two years old who had a stem cell transplant for acute myeloid leukemia, so the T cells may come from the graft donor. This sequence joins TRBV12-3 or TRBV12-4 and TRBJ2-2, with D possibly being TRBD1 (6 bases). CDR3 nucleotide sequence: TGTGCCAGCAGTTTATTAAGACCGGGGACACCGAACACCGGGGAGCTGTTTTTT. The encoded protein is CASSLLRPGTPNTGELFF.